The clone carrying this T cell receptor (beta chain) was observed once. Antigen: not known. This record comes from a study of shared clonotypes between healthy human individuals. Notes on the study in general: The study found about 5.1% of naive CD4 clonotypes shared across four donors.

Repertoires were generated with immunoSEQ multiplex PCR, while TCRdb's copy carries only in-frame clones and drops some. The sample consists of roughly 380,000 clones, about 96% of them appearing once. This CDR3 has 15 residues. V shed 6 bases and J 5 bases; nucleotides not matched to a gene: 9. Germline lookup yields CDR1 MNHNS and CDR2 SASEGT. The sample comprised memory CD8+ T cells sorted from blood. Subset noted: CD45RO+ cells pooled with CCR7-negative TemRA cells. The chain couples TRBV6-1 to TRBJ2-5; 10 nucleotides line up with TRBD1. The receptor was derived from a man aged 25 to 40 in good health. CDR3 region: CASRSRTGGRETQYF. In DNA form, the CDR3 reads TGTGCCAGCAGAAGCCGGACAGGGGGACGGGAGACCCAGTACTTC.